One sample yielded the 32 T cell receptor beta chains listed below, sequenced in a study of T cell responses to AZD1222 COVID-19 vaccine. Sequencing used immunoSEQ multiplex PCR; TCRdb keeps in-frame clones, though not all of them. The sample carries about 120,000 clones, less than 95% recorded once. The sequencing used peripheral blood, collected on day 0 of AZD1222 vaccination. These receptors were taken from an adult in good health.

The rearrangement uses TRBV19 and TRBJ2-7; 10 bases agree with TRBD2. This CDR3 spans 15 amino acids. V lost 6 bases and J lost 4; bases outside the gene matches: 9. Per germline, CDR1 LNHDA and CDR2 SQIVND (reference sequence). As DNA, the CDR3 is TGTGCCAGTAGGTCCCAGCGGGAGGGCAAATACGAGCAGTACTTC. Its protein product is CASRSQREGKYEQYF.

The genes are TRBV5-4 and TRBJ1-3; possibly TRBD1 for D (5 bases). CDR3 length: 17 residues. The germline V gene encodes CDR1 SGHNT and CDR2 YYREEE (reference sequence). Trimming took off 5 bases at V and 1 base at J, with 19 bases between the two ends. The CDR3 DNA is TGTGCCAGCAGTGTTGGAGGTTGGGGGGTATCTGGAAACACCATATATTTT. Translating it yields CASSVGGWGVSGNTIYF.

The chain carries TRBV13 and TRBJ2-7, with 7 bases that match TRBD2. The CDR3 contains 15 residues. Germline CDR1 is PRHDT and CDR2 is FYEKMQ (reference sequence). Trimming at V came to 4 bases and at J to 3 bases, leaving 9 bases not matched to a gene. The CDR3: CASSSRLAQGYEQYF. The CDR3, as DNA: TGTGCCAGCAGCTCCAGACTAGCCCAGGGCTACGAGCAGTACTTC.

This chain connects TRBV20-1 to TRBJ1-2; 8 nucleotides agree with TRBD1. The CDR3 has 15 amino acids. Germline V lookup: CDR1 DFQATT, CDR2 SNEGSKA (reference sequence). The trim removed 3 bases at V and 4 bases at J, leaving 10 bases unmatched. CDR3 sequence: CSASMGQERGYGYTF. The CDR3 DNA sequence: TGCAGTGCTAGTATGGGACAGGAACGAGGCTATGGCTACACCTTC.

J is TRBJ1-6 and V is TRBV10-2; D is uncertain. The CDR3 extends over 13 amino acids. Germline CDR1 WSHSY, CDR2 SAAADI. Trimming removed 2 bases at V and 10 bases at J, with 9 bases between. The CDR3 DNA follows: TGCGCCAGCAGTGAGCTGGAGTGGTCACCCCTCCACTTT. This translates into CASSELEWSPLHF.

This clone has just one count. The V call is TRBV7-2, the J call TRBJ1-2, with 7 bases that match TRBD1. Germline V lookup: CDR1 SGHTA, CDR2 FQGNSA. V shed 4 bases and J 1 base; nucleotides not matched to a gene: 6. This CDR3 contains 15 residues. The chain's CDR3 is CASSSLDRVNYGYTF. The CDR3 DNA follows: TGTGCCAGCAGCTCACTTGACAGGGTTAACTATGGCTACACCTTC.

The chain combines TRBV19 with TRBJ1-2, with 8 nucleotides matching TRBD1. This CDR3 has 15 residues. Trimming removed 4 bases from V and 3 bases from J; junction bases left unmatched: 7. The germline V gene encodes CDR1 LNHDA and CDR2 SQIVND (reference sequence). Written as DNA, the CDR3 is TGTGCCAGTAGTAGATGGACAGGGCTGGACTATGGCTACACCTTC. As protein: CASSRWTGLDYGYTF.

This clone showed up just once. The chain is built from TRBV2 and TRBJ1-5; D unresolved. Germline V gene data show CDR1 as SNHLY and CDR2 as FYNNEI. The CDR3 contains 15 residues. Between the trimmed V and J ends, which lost 1 base and 3 bases, there was a span of 10 bases. The CDR3 region has the DNA TGTGCCAGCAGTGAAGAAATGAGCAACAATCAGCCCCAGCATTTT. Translated, it gives CASSEEMSNNQPQHF.

V gene TRBV7-9 combines with J gene TRBJ2-7; D remains unclear. V was clipped by 4 bases and J by 2 bases, with 12 bases between them. The V gene's germline CDR1 is SEHNR and CDR2 FQNEAQ (reference sequence). There are 14 residues in the CDR3. Here the CDR3 DNA reads TGTGCCAGCAGCTCCCCCCTCGTTCCCTACGAGCAGTACTTC. Protein product: CASSSPLVPYEQYF.

The V and J genes are TRBV27 and TRBJ2-7, with D perhaps TRBD1 or TRBD2 (5 bases each). Germline V gene data show CDR1 as MNHEY and CDR2 as SMNVEV (reference sequence). V was shortened by 5 bases and J by 3 bases, with 14 bases between the two germline ends. The CDR3 contains 14 residues. CDR3 DNA sequence: TGTGCCAGCAGTCCTTCAGGGAGTCTCTACGAGCAGTACTTC. It encodes CASSPSGSLYEQYF.

This chain links TRBV9 with TRBJ1-1, with unresolved D. The CDR3 has 14 amino acids. Trimming stripped 2 bases from V and 1 base from J, with 9 bases between. Germline CDR1 SGDLS, CDR2 YYNGEE. The CDR3 loop reads CASSVSGWNTEAFF. The CDR3 region has the DNA TGTGCCAGCAGCGTCAGCGGTTGGAACACTGAAGCTTTCTTT.

The chain joins TRBV19 to TRBJ1-2; 9 nucleotides match TRBD1. This CDR3 is 13 amino acids long. CDR1 is LNHDA and CDR2 is SQIVND in the germline V gene (reference sequence). V shed 6 bases, J shed 3 bases, and the junction held 2 bases outside the gene matches. For the CDR3, the DNA is TGTGCCAGTAGCTGGACAGGGGACTATGGCTACACCTTC. Protein product: CASSWTGDYGYTF.

This chain connects TRBV5-1 to TRBJ2-4, with 10 bases aligning to TRBD1. V lost 4 bases and J lost 6; bases outside the gene matches: 4. The CDR3 covers 14 residues. The germline V gene has CDR1 SGHRS and CDR2 YFSETQ. As DNA, the CDR3 is TGCGCCAGCAGCCGACAGGGGGCGGGAAACATTCAGTACTTC. This gives the protein CASSRQGAGNIQYF. Based on the CDR3 plus reference TRBV5-1 and TRBJ2-4, the full variable domain is KAGVTQTPRYLIKTRGQQVTLSCSPISGHRSVSWYQQTPGQGLQFLFEYFSETQRNKGNFPGRFSGRQFSNSRSEMNVSTLELGDSALYLCASSRQGAGNIQYFGAGTRLSVL.

The CDR3 spells CASSPFGTSNTEAFF. The CDR3 nucleotides read TGTGCCAGCTCACCTTTTGGGACAAGTAACACTGAAGCTTTCTTT. The chain employs TRBV18 and TRBJ1-1, with a tentative D call TRBD1 (6 bases). V was trimmed by 3 bases and J by 2 bases, leaving 13 bases between them. The CDR3 spans 15 residues. Looked up from germline, CDR1 is KGHSH and CDR2 is LQKENI.

The gene calls are TRBV5-1 and TRBJ1-5; tentatively, D is TRBD1 (6 bases). V shed 3 bases and J shed 7 bases, with 14 bases lying between them. CDR3 length equals 14 residues. From germline, CDR1 is SGHRS and CDR2 YFSETQ. CDR3 in DNA: TGCGCCAGCAGCTCACAGGGTTTGGGACAGCCCCAGCATTTT. It translates to CASSSQGLGQPQHF.

The chain uses TRBV2 and TRBJ2-5; D is unclear. CDR1 and CDR2 from the germline V gene are SNHLY and FYNNEI. Between the trimmed V and J ends, which lost 2 bases and 3 bases, there was a span of 7 bases. CDR3 length: 13 residues. CDR3 nucleotide sequence: TGTGCCAGCAGTGAATTGGAAAAAGAGACCCAGTACTTC. As protein: CASSELEKETQYF.

This sequence joins TRBV10-1 and TRBJ1-5; D is unresolved. In germline, CDR1 is WNHNN, CDR2 SYGVQD (reference sequence). Trimming left V 3 bases short and J 4 bases short, with 10 bases between. The CDR3 spans 14 residues. DNA for the CDR3: TGCGCCAGCAGTGATGGACCCAGAAATCAGCCCCAGCATTTT. As protein: CASSDGPRNQPQHF.

This chain connects TRBV7-2 to TRBJ1-5, with unresolved D. The CDR3 loop spans 13 amino acids. V lost 5 bases and J lost 3, with 8 bases in between. The germline V gene has CDR1 SGHTA and CDR2 FQGNSA. CDR3 amino acids: CASSTRPNQPQHF. CDR3 nucleotide sequence: TGTGCCAGCAGCACGCGGCCCAATCAGCCCCAGCATTTT.

The chain joins TRBV5-1 to TRBJ1-1; TRBD1 aligns across 8 bases. The CDR3 contains 16 residues. V lost 3 bases, J lost 0 bases, and 7 bases stayed unmatched. In germline, CDR1 is SGHRS, CDR2 YFSETQ. This chain's CDR3 is CASSSPQGGMNTEAFF. The DNA for the CDR3 is TGCGCCAGCAGCTCGCCACAGGGGGGCATGAACACTGAAGCTTTCTTT.

This chain connects TRBV2 to TRBJ1-1, with D maybe TRBD1 (6 bases). V was pared by 6 bases and J by 1 base, with 18 bases between. Germline CDR1 reads SNHLY; CDR2 reads FYNNEI. This CDR3 has 16 residues. The CDR3 spells CASSDSTGFANTEAFF. The CDR3 DNA reads as TGTGCCAGCAGCGATTCCACAGGGTTTGCGAACACTGAAGCTTTCTTT.

The chain carries TRBV30 and TRBJ1-1; D call uncertain. Trimming cost V 0 bases and J 5 bases, with 13 bases left between them. There are 14 residues in the CDR3. Germline V gene sequence: CDR1 GTSNPN, CDR2 SVGIG (reference sequence). CDR3 sequence reads: CAWSVLGKGTEAFF. CDR3 DNA: TGTGCCTGGAGTGTACTAGGAAAAGGGACTGAAGCTTTCTTT. Full variable domain (remainder filled in from reference TRBV30 and TRBJ1-1): SQTIHQWPATLVQPVGSPLSLECTVEGTSNPNLYWYRQAAGRGLQLLFYSVGIGQISSEVPQNLSASRPQDRQFILSSKKLLLSDSGFYLCAWSVLGKGTEAFFGQGTRLTVV.

J is TRBJ1-6 and V is TRBV30; a weak D match, TRBD1 (5 bases). The CDR3 is 14 amino acids. V was pared by 1 base and J by 9 bases, with 13 bases between. CDR1 and CDR2 from the germline V gene are GTSNPN and SVGIG (reference sequence). CDR3 nucleotide sequence: TGTGCCTGGAGTGCGGGGGGAGATGCTTCACCCCTCCACTTT. The encoded protein is CAWSAGGDASPLHF.

The chain has TRBV19 and TRBJ2-1, with 12 bases aligning to TRBD1. From germline, CDR1 is LNHDA and CDR2 SQIVND (reference sequence). Unmatched junction bases numbered 4, after V lost 3 bases and J lost 7 bases. CDR3 size: 15 residues. The CDR3 loop reads CASSIRDRGLNEQFF. For the CDR3, the DNA is TGTGCCAGTAGTATTCGGGACAGGGGGCTGAATGAGCAGTTCTTC.

In nucleotides, the CDR3 is TGCAGTGCTAGGAAGGGGTTTGAGCAGTTCTTC. Translating it yields CSARKGFEQFF. The V call is TRBV20-1, the J call TRBJ2-1; D possibly corresponds to TRBD1 (5 bases). Trimming took 3 bases from V and 9 from J, leaving 9 bases between them. The CDR3 contains 11 residues. CDR1 and CDR2 (germline): DFQATT, SNEGSKA (reference sequence).

This chain links TRBV19 with TRBJ2-2; TRBD1 agrees at 8 bases. Trimming at V came to 8 bases and at J to 6 bases, leaving 11 bases not matched to a gene. This CDR3 is built from 15 residues. CDR1 and CDR2 (germline): LNHDA, SQIVND (reference sequence). The DNA for the CDR3 is TGTGCCAGTTCGACCGTGACAGGGGTTCCCGGGGAGCTGTTTTTT. It yields the protein CASSTVTGVPGELFF.

This clone was observed a single time. The gene calls are TRBV5-1 and TRBJ1-3; TRBD1 agrees at 8 bases. This CDR3 contains 18 residues. Germline CDR1 SGHRS, CDR2 YFSETQ. Trimming removed 4 bases from V and 4 bases from J; junction bases left unmatched: 16. As DNA, the CDR3 is TGCGCCAGCAGCCACACCGGGACAGGCCCAGTTGGGGGAAACACCATATATTTT. Translated, it gives CASSHTGTGPVGGNTIYF.

V is TRBV19 and J is TRBJ1-2; TRBD1 agrees at 8 bases. The CDR3 loop spans 12 amino acids. V was clipped by 10 bases and J by 7 bases; unmatched bases: 8. The germline gives CDR1 LNHDA, CDR2 SQIVND (reference sequence). The CDR3 loop reads CATAGGVGGYTF. The CDR3 nucleotides read TGTGCCACGGCAGGGGGCGTGGGTGGCTACACCTTC.

J is TRBJ2-1 and V is TRBV4-2; 8 bases align to TRBD2. CDR3 length: 18 amino acids. Germline V gene data show CDR1 as LGHNA and CDR2 as YNFKEQ. The J segment lost 4 bases and the V segment lost 1 base, leaving 12 bases of the junction unmatched. CDR3 amino acids: CASSQATTAGVFYNEQFF. CDR3 bases: TGTGCCAGCAGCCAAGCCACGACAGCGGGGGTTTTTTACAATGAGCAGTTCTTC.

The rearrangement joins TRBV28 to TRBJ2-1; D gene uncertain. Trimming took 2 bases from V and 8 from J, leaving 7 bases between them. The CDR3 is made up of 12 amino acids. Per germline, CDR1 MDHEN and CDR2 SYDVKM. For the CDR3, the DNA is TGTGCCAGCAGTTTAGGTTGGGATGAGCAGTTCTTC. Its translation is CASSLGWDEQFF.

A remark on this clone: At one of its ends the junction is not consistent with the germline gene, which may arise from a read error. V usage is TRBV28 and J usage is TRBJ2-2, with 7 bases identical to TRBD2. CDR3 size: 15 residues. Germline V gene sequence: CDR1 MDHEN, CDR2 SYDVKM. The CDR3 coding sequence is TGTACCAGCAGCTCCGGGACTACTTACACCGGGGAGCTGTTTTTT. Residues: CTSSSGTTYTGELFF.

The chain couples TRBV12-3 or TRBV12-4 to TRBJ1-1, with a tentative D call TRBD1 (6 bases). Trimming removed 1 base from V and 7 bases from J, with 10 bases in between. CDR3 size: 13 residues. CDR3 DNA sequence: TGTGCCAGCAGTTTAGAGGGGGATGTTGAAGCTTTCTTT. It encodes CASSLEGDVEAFF.

The V gene is TRBV9, the J gene TRBJ1-1; 8 bases map to TRBD1. Germline values: CDR1 SGDLS, CDR2 YYNGEE. The length of the CDR3 is 14 residues. V lost 3 bases, J lost 2 bases, and 3 bases stayed unmatched. The CDR3 reads CASSADRGNTEAFF. The CDR3 nucleotides are TGTGCCAGCAGCGCCGACAGGGGAAACACTGAAGCTTTCTTT.